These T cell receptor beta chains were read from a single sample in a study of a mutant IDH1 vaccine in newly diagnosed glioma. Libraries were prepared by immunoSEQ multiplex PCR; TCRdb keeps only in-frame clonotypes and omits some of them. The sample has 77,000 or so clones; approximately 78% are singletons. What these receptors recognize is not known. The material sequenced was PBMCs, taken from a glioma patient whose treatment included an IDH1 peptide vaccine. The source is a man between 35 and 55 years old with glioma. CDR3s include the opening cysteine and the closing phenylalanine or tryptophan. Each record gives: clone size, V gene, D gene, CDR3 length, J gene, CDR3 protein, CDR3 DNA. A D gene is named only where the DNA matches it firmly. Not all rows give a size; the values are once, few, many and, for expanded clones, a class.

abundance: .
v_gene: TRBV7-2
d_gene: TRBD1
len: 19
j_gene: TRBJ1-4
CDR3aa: CASSLARTGGRRGFEKLFF
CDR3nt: TGTGCCAGCAGCTTAGCTAGGACAGGGGGCCGACGGGGTTTTGAAAAACTGTTTTTT

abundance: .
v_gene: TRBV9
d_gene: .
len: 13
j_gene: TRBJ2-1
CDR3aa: CASSVLVASEQFF
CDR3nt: TGTGCCAGCAGCGTACTCGTTGCATCTGAGCAGTTCTTC

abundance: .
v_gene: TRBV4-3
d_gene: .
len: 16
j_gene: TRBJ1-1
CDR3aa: CASSQDSRGPRTEAFF
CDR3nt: TGCGCCAGCAGCCAAGATTCCCGGGGCCCGAGGACTGAAGCTTTCTTT

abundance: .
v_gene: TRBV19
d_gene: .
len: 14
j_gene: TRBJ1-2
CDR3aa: CASSPRQELYGYTF
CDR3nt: TGTGCCAGTAGTCCTCGACAGGAGCTCTATGGCTACACCTTC

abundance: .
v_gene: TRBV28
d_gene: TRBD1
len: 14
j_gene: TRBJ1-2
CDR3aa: CASSEQGVSYGYTF
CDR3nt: TGTGCCAGTAGTGAGCAGGGGGTCAGCTATGGCTACACCTTC

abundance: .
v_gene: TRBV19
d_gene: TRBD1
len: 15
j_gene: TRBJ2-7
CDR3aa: CASSTTDRVNYEQYF
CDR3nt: TGTGCCAGTAGTACTACAGACAGGGTCAACTACGAGCAGTACTTC

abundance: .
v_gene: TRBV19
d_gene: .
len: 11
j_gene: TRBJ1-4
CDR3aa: CASSKVEKLFF
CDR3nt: TGTGCCAGTAGTAAGGTTGAAAAACTGTTTTTT

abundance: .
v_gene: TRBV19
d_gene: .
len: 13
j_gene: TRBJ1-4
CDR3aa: CASSSVSNEKLFF
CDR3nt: TGTGCCAGTAGTAGTGTCAGTAATGAAAAACTGTTTTTT

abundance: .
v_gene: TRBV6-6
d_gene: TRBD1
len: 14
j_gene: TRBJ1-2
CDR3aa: CASDSDRAGYGYTF
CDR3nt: TGTGCCAGCGATTCTGACAGGGCTGGCTATGGCTACACCTTC

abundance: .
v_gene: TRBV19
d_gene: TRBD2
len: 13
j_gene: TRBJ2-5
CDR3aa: CASSMGLEETQYF
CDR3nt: TGTGCCAGTAGTATGGGACTAGAAGAGACCCAGTACTTC

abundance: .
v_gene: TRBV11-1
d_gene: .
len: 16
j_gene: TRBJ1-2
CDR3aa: CASSRTPGQINYGYTF
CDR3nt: TGTGCCAGCAGCCGCACCCCGGGACAAATTAACTATGGCTACACCTTC

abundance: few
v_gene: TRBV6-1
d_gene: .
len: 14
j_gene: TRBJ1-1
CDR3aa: CATRRTGTNTEAFF
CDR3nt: TGTGCCACCAGGCGCACAGGGACTAACACTGAAGCTTTCTTT

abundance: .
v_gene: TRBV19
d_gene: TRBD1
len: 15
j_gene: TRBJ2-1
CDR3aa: CASTSLTGEYNEQFF
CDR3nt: TGTGCCAGTACTTCCTTAACAGGGGAGTACAATGAGCAGTTCTTC

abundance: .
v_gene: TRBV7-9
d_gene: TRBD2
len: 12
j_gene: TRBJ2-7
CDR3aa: CASSLSGGEQYF
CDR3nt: TGTGCCAGCAGCTTATCGGGGGGCGAGCAGTACTTC

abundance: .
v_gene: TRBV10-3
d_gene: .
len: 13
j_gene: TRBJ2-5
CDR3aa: CAISLDGTSNKDF
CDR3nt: TGTGCCATCAGTCTCGACGGGACCAGTAATAAGGACTTC

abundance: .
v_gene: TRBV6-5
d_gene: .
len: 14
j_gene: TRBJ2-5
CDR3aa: CATSGKAGGETQYF
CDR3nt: TGTGCCACCTCGGGCAAAGCGGGCGGAGAGACCCAGTACTTC

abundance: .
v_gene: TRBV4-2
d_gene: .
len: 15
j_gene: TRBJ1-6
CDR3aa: CASSQGLREYSPLHF
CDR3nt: TGTGCCAGCAGCCAAGGTCTCAGGGAATATTCACCCCTCCACTTT

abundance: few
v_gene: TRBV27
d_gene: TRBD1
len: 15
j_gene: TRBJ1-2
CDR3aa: CASSLSSRGRFGYTF
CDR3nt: TGTGCCAGCAGTTTATCGTCCAGGGGGCGCTTTGGCTACACCTTC

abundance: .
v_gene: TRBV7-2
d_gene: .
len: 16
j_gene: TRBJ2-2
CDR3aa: CASSPRDNIRSGELFF
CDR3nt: TGTGCCAGCAGCCCCCGGGACAATATACGCTCCGGGGAGCTGTTTTTT

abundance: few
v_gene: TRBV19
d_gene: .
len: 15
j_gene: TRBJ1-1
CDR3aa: CASSIDQGSPGGAFF
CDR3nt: TGTGCCAGTAGTATAGATCAAGGGTCCCCCGGTGGAGCTTTCTTT

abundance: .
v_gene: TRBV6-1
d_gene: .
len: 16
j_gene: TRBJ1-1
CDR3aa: CASSVNDGGLDTEAFF
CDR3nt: TGTGCCAGCAGTGTAAATGACGGGGGGCTGGACACTGAAGCTTTCTTT

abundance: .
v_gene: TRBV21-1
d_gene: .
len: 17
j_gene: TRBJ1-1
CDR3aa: CASEYRDRGVLDTEAFF
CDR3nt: TGTGCCAGCGAGTACCGGGACAGGGGCGTTTTAGACACTGAAGCTTTCTTT

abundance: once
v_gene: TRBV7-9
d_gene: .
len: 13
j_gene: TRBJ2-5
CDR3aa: CASSSRGGETQYF
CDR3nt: TGTGCCAGCAGTTCTAGGGGGGGTGAGACCCAGTACTTC

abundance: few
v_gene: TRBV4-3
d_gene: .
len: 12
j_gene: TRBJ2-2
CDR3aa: CASSQGPGELFF
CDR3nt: TGCGCCAGCAGCCAAGGTCCCGGGGAGCTGTTTTTT